One and the same sample provided the 13 T cell receptor beta chains below, sequenced in a study of cytomegalovirus exposure and HLA in healthy donors. Researchers ran the PCR with 60 Vbeta and 13 Jbeta primers. Clones were read by immunoSEQ multiplex PCR, and TCRdb kept only the in-frame ones, dropping some. The sample records tens of thousands of clones, roughly four fifths being singletons. The sequenced sample consisted of PBMCs. These receptors were collected from a man aged 18 to 29 in good health and CMV-seronegative.

This chain uses TRBV28 with TRBJ2-3; 7 nucleotides align to TRBD2. J was trimmed by 12 bases and V by 7 bases; bases with no gene match: 19. Per germline, CDR1 MDHEN and CDR2 SYDVKM. CDR3 length: 15 residues. This CDR3 reads CASTSPEGLQRDQYF. Here the CDR3 DNA reads TGTGCCAGCACCTCTCCTGAGGGACTCCAGCGGGATCAGTATTTT. The full variable domain, its missing parts supplied by reference TRBV28 and TRBJ2-3, is DVKVTQSSRYLVKRTGEKVFLECVQDMDHENMFWYRQDPGLGLRLIYFSYDVKMKEKGDIPEGYSVSREKKERFSLILESASTNQTSMYLCASTSPEGLQRDQYFGPGTRLTVL.

A remark on this clone: Sequence at one end of the junction differs from germline and may be a read error. V is TRBV7-9 and J is TRBJ2-2; 8 bases map to TRBD1. Germline V CDR1 and CDR2: SEHNR, FQNEAQ (reference sequence). The CDR3 consists of 16 residues. The CDR3 sequence is CSSSSPQGAVTGELFF. The CDR3 DNA sequence: TGTTCCAGCAGCTCGCCTCAGGGGGCCGTCACCGGGGAGCTGTTTTTT.

V gene TRBV5-1 combines with J gene TRBJ2-7; tentatively, D is TRBD2 (5 bases). The length of the CDR3 is 16 residues. The V end lost 0 bases, the J end lost 3 bases, and 16 bases lay between the germline ends. Germline V CDR1 and CDR2: SGHRS, YFSETQ. The CDR3 region has the DNA TGCGCCAGCAGCTTGGGTTACGCGGGCAACCTCTACGAGCAGTACTTC. Protein sequence: CASSLGYAGNLYEQYF.

The chain carries TRBV5-1 and TRBJ2-7; 9 nucleotides align to TRBD1. Trimming took 2 bases from V and 1 from J; bases not matched to a gene: 4. Looked up from germline, CDR1 is SGHRS and CDR2 is YFSETQ. The length of the CDR3 is 15 residues. CDR3 DNA sequence: TGCGCCAGCAGCTTCTGGACAGGGGTTTCCTACGAGCAGTACTTC. Encoded protein: CASSFWTGVSYEQYF.

The chain recombines TRBV7-6 with TRBJ2-3; TRBD1 matches 7 bases. CDR3 length: 16 amino acids. V was pared by 1 base and J by 1 base, with 5 bases of the junction left unmatched. The V gene's germline CDR1 is SGHVS and CDR2 FNYEAQ. In nucleotides, the CDR3 is TGTGCCAGCAGCTTAGGCCAGACAGGGCGCACAGATACGCAGTATTTT. Translated, it gives CASSLGQTGRTDTQYF.

V gene TRBV6-4 combines with J gene TRBJ2-2; D might be TRBD2 (7 bases). The germline CDR1 and CDR2 sequences are MRHNA and SNTAGT. Trimming left V 2 bases short and J 3 bases short, with 13 bases between. The length of the CDR3 is 16 residues. The CDR3 loop is CASSDRGGADTGELFF. In nucleotides, the CDR3 is TGTGCCAGCAGTGACAGGGGGGGCGCCGACACCGGGGAGCTGTTTTTT.

This clone was seen more than once but under ten times. One end of the junction does not line up with germline, which may come from a read error. The V and J genes are TRBV19 and TRBJ1-1; D is uncertain. This CDR3 has 13 amino acids. The germline V gene encodes CDR1 LNHDA and CDR2 SQIVND (reference sequence). CDR3 loop: CASSIGARVEAFF. The DNA for the CDR3 is TGTGCCAGTAGCATAGGAGCACGTGTTGAAGCTTTCTTT.

This clone was seen a handful of times. The rearrangement uses TRBV27 and TRBJ2-3, with 8 bases aligning to TRBD2. V lost 2 bases and J lost 6; bases outside the gene matches: 10. This CDR3 is built from 16 residues. Germline assignment: CDR1 MNHEY and CDR2 SMNVEV (reference sequence). The CDR3 nucleotides are TGTGCCAGCAGTTTAGGAGCGGGGGCCCCTCACGATACGCAGTATTTT. Translating it yields CASSLGAGAPHDTQYF.

The table lists this clone with a count of one. V and J are TRBV10-1 and TRBJ2-7, with D tentatively TRBD1 (6 bases). This CDR3 spans 15 amino acids. The germline CDR1 and CDR2 sequences are WNHNN and SYGVQD (reference sequence). V lost 0 bases and J 4 bases, leaving 13 bases between the germline ends. The CDR3 DNA sequence: TGCGCCAGCAGTGAGTCAAAAGGTCAGGGGTACGAGCAGTACTTC. It is translated as CASSESKGQGYEQYF.

The V and J genes are TRBV6-6 and TRBJ2-3; 12 positions agree with TRBD2. Germline loops: CDR1 MNHNY, CDR2 SVGAGI (reference sequence). Trimming took 4 bases from V and 3 from J; bases not matched to a gene: 2. The CDR3 loop spans 15 amino acids. CDR3 in DNA: TGTGCCAGCAGTTCACTAGCGGGAGGAACAGATACGCAGTATTTT. This gives the protein CASSSLAGGTDTQYF.

The genes are TRBV9 and TRBJ2-7; the D gene is possibly TRBD2 (7 bases). The CDR3 is 15 residues long. Germline values: CDR1 SGDLS, CDR2 YYNGEE. V dropped 0 bases and J dropped 0 bases, with 10 bases sitting between them. The chain's CDR3 is CASSVAGGASYEQYF. CDR3 in DNA: TGTGCCAGCAGCGTAGCTGGGGGGGCCTCCTACGAGCAGTACTTC.

The chain employs TRBV10-3 and TRBJ2-1; TRBD1 agrees at 11 bases. Losses at the gene ends were 6 bases for V and 6 bases for J; bases not matched to a gene: 7. The germline V gene encodes CDR1 ENHRY and CDR2 SYGVKD. The CDR3 totals 15 residues. CDR3 in amino acids: CAIRETGTGGNEQFF. The CDR3 coding sequence is TGTGCCATCAGGGAAACCGGGACAGGGGGCAATGAGCAGTTCTTC.

The J gene is TRBJ1-2, the V gene TRBV28; a possible D gene is TRBD1 (6 bases). Per the germline V gene, CDR1 is MDHEN and CDR2 is SYDVKM. Trimming left V 4 bases short and J 8 bases short, with 20 bases between. This CDR3 has 15 amino acids. The CDR3 protein is CASSSPTGRSGGYTF. As DNA, the CDR3 is TGTGCCAGCAGTTCACCCACAGGGCGCTCTGGAGGCTACACCTTC.